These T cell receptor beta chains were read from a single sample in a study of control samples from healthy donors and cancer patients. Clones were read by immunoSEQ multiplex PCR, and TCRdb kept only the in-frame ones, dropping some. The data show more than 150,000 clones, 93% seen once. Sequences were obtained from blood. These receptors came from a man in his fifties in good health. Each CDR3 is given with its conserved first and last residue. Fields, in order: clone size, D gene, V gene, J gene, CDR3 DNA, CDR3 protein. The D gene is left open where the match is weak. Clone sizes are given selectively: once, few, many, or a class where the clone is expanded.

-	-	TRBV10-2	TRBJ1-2	TGCGCCAGCAGTCCGATAGACACTCCTAACTATGGCTACACCTTC	CASSPIDTPNYGYTF
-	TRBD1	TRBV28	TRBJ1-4	TGTGCCAGCAGTAACAGGGGGCGTAGTGAAAAACTGTTTTTT	CASSNRGRSEKLFF
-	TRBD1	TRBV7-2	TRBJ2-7	TGTGCCAGCAGCTCAAGGACAGGGGGCTACGAGCAGTACTTC	CASSSRTGGYEQYF
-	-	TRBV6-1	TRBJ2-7	TGTGCCAGCAGTGAAGAAGGGAGCTCCTACGAGCAGTACTTC	CASSEEGSSYEQYF
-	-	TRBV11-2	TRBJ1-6	TGTGCCAGCAGCTTAGGGCGCCTCAATAATTCACCCCTCCACTTT	CASSLGRLNNSPLHF
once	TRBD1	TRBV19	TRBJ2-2	TGTGCCAGTAGTAAGGGACAGGGAGGTTATACCGGGGAGCTGTTTTTT	CASSKGQGGYTGELFF
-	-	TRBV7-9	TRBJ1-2	TGTGCCAGCACCTTTTGGACCAGGGAGTCCTATGGCTACACCTTC	CASTFWTRESYGYTF
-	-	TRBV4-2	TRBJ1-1	TGTGCCAGCAGCCAAGATGGTCCTCGCCTGAGGATGAACACTGAAGCTTTCTTT	CASSQDGPRLRMNTEAFF
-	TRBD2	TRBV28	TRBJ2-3	TGTGCCAGCAGCGTCCCTACGGGGGGGACAGATACGCAGTATTTT	CASSVPTGGTDTQYF
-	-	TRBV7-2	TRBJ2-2	TGTGCCAGCAGTTATACTAGCCACACCGGGGAGCTGTTTTTT	CASSYTSHTGELFF
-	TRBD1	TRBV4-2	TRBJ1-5	TGTGCCAGCAGCCAAGGCGACAGGGGGAATCAGCCCCAGCATTTT	CASSQGDRGNQPQHF
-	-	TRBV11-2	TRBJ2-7	TGTGCCAGCAGTCCGGATCTAGGGGGTCGGGGCGAGCAGTACTTC	CASSPDLGGRGEQYF
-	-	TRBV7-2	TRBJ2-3	TGTGCCAGCAGCGTGGACGGGGGTAACACAGATACGCAGTATTTT	CASSVDGGNTDTQYF
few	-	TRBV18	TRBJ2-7	TGTGCCAGCTCACCAGGGGACGAGCAGTACTTC	CASSPGDEQYF
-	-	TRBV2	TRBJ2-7	TGTGCCAGCAGGTGGCAGGGTGGATCCTACGAGCAGTACTTC	CASRWQGGSYEQYF
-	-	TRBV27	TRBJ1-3	TGTGCCAGCAGTTTAATGGCTGGAAACACCATATATTTT	CASSLMAGNTIYF
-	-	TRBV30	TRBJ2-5	TGTGCCTGGACCGGGACGGTAGAGACCCAGTACTTC	CAWTGTVETQYF
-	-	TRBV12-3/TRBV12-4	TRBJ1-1	TGTGCCAGCAGTGGTCCCAGGAACACTGAAGCTTTCTTT	CASSGPRNTEAFF
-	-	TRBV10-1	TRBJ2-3	TGCGCCAGTTCACGGACAATTAGCACAGATACGCAGTATTTT	CASSRTISTDTQYF
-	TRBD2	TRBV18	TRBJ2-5	TGTGCCAGCACCGGACTAGCGAGAGAGACCCAGTACTTC	CASTGLARETQYF
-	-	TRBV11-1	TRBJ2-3	TGTGCCAGCAGCTCAGTGGATACGCAGTATTTT	CASSSVDTQYF
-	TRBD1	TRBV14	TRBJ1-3	TGTGCCAGCAGCCAGGGGGACAGCTCTGGAAACACCATATATTTT	CASSQGDSSGNTIYF
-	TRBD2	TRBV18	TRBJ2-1	TGTGCCAGCTCACGAGGGGGGCTAGCGGGACGCTCCTACAATGAGCAGTTCTTC	CASSRGGLAGRSYNEQFF
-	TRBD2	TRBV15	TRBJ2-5	TGTGCCACCAGCACTCCGACTAGCCCAGAGACCCAGTACTTC	CATSTPTSPETQYF
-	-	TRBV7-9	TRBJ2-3	TGTGCCAGCAGCCCCCCTACAGATACGCAGTATTTT	CASSPPTDTQYF
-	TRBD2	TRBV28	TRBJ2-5	TGTGCCAGCACCCCGGAACGACTAGCGGGGTTCAAAGAGACCCAGTACTTC	CASTPERLAGFKETQYF
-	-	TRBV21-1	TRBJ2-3	TGTGCCAGCAGCAAAGTCCATCCGGAGTCTAGCACAGATACGCAGTATTTT	CASSKVHPESSTDTQYF
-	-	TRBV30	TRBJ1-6	TGTGCCTGGAAAGGGACGGTAGGATCCTATAATTCACCCCTCCACTTT	CAWKGTVGSYNSPLHF
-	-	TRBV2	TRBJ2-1	TGTGCCAGCAAGGTCTTTGAGCAGTTCTTC	CASKVFEQFF
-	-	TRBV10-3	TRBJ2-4	TGTGCCATCAGTGAGTCGACGGGAGTGGCCAAAAACATTCAGTACTTC	CAISESTGVAKNIQYF
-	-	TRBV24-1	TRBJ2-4	TGTGCCACCAGTGGGGAAGGGGACGCCAAAAACATTCAGTACTTC	CATSGEGDAKNIQYF
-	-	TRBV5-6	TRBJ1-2	TGTGCCAGCAGCACGACAGCTAACTATGGCTACACCTTC	CASSTTANYGYTF
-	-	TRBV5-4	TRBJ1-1	TGTGCCAGCAGCTTTGAGAGGGAGAACACTGAAGCTTTCTTT	CASSFERENTEAFF
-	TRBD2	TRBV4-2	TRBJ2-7	TGTGCCAGCAGCCAAGATTGGGAAGAGCGGGAGACCTACTACGAGCAGTACTTC	CASSQDWEERETYYEQYF
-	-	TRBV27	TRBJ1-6	TGTGCCAGCAGTTTAGACCTTTTTTCACCCCTCCACTTT	CASSLDLFSPLHF
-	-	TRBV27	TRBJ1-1	TGTGCCAGCGCCGGGACTGCGATGGGGGTCACTGAAGCTTTCTTT	CASAGTAMGVTEAFF
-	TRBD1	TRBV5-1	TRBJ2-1	TGCGCCAGCAGCTCGGGAAAGGGGACAGGGTTCAATGAGCAGTTCTTC	CASSSGKGTGFNEQFF
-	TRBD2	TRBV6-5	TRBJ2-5	TGTGCCAGCAGCCGGACTAGCGGGAGTCCGAAGACCCAGTACTTC	CASSRTSGSPKTQYF
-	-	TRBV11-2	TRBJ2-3	TGTGCCAGCAGCGGACTAAGTACGCAGTATTTT	CASSGLSTQYF
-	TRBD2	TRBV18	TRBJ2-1	TGTGCCAGCTCACCAGGGTGGATAGCGGGAGTCGATGAGCAGTTCTTC	CASSPGWIAGVDEQFF
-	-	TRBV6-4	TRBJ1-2	TGTGCCAACCACTTGGGGGGACAACAATATGGCTACACCTTC	CANHLGGQQYGYTF
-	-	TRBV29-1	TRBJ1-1	TGCAGCGTTGAAAGGGGCGGCACTGAAGCTTTCTTT	CSVERGGTEAFF
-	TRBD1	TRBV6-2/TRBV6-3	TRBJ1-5	TGTGCCAGCAGTCTCAGGGGGCTAAGTCAGCCCCAGCATTTT	CASSLRGLSQPQHF
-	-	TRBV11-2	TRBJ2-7	TGTGCCAGCAGCTTAAATACCTACGTCTCCTACGAGCAGTACTTC	CASSLNTYVSYEQYF
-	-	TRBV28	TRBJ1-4	TGTGCCAGCAGTTTATCCGGGGCAACTAATGAAAAACTGTTTTTT	CASSLSGATNEKLFF
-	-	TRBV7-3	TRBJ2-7	TGTGCCAGCAGCTTAAAAGGCGGGGACTCCTACGAGCAGTACTTC	CASSLKGGDSYEQYF
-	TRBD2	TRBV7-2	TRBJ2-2	TGTGCCAGCAGCTTCGCCTGGACTAGCGGGAGGTCCGGGGAGCTGTTTTTT	CASSFAWTSGRSGELFF
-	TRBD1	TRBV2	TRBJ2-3	TGTGCCAGCACCCGGGGACAGCTAAGCACAGATACGCAGTATTTT	CASTRGQLSTDTQYF
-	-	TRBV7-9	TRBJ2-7	TGTGCCAGCAGCTTTGGAGGTGGCAGAAGGGACGAGCAGTACTTC	CASSFGGGRRDEQYF
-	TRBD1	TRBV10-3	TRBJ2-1	TGTGCCATCAGTCCCCACCGGGACAGGGAGGGCAATGAGCAGTTCTTC	CAISPHRDREGNEQFF